This T cell receptor (beta chain) was identified during a study of cytomegalovirus exposure and HLA in healthy donors. Study-level results: What was likely a sequencing artifact was a cluster of highly shared sequence variants. An analysis that came later showed most CMV-associated TCR beta chains appearing HLA-restricted.

Per germline, CDR1 MNHEY and CDR2 SVGAGI. CDR3 size: 15 residues. Trimming took 6 bases from V and 2 from J; bases not matched to a gene: 9. In regard to this clone: Antigen unknown.

Use of 60 Vbeta and 13 Jbeta primers characterized the PCR. Per the original methods: There were 80 million to 95 million unique TCR beta chains by a later count, and some 12 million of them were shared. TCRdb keeps only in-frame clones here, not all; method: immunoSEQ multiplex PCR. V, J and clone size reflect that table, while D and trimming were determined from the DNA. The sample includes roughly 190,000 clones, about 77% of them seen just once. The sequencing input was PBMCs. This clonotype was sampled from a man aged 25-45 years in good health and CMV-seropositive. The V and J genes are TRBV6-5 and TRBJ2-5; 7 nucleotides match TRBD1. This chain's CDR3 is CASSADTGEQETQYF. CDR3 nucleotide sequence: TGTGCCAGCAGCGCGGATACAGGGGAGCAAGAGACCCAGTACTTC.